This T cell receptor beta chain was retrieved from a study of blood T cell repertoires in COVID-19. The wider study: PBMCs, B-cell-depleted T cells, or T cells were the source of the cDNA or gDNA that made up the material.

Authors' data handling: Using reference gene primer amplification, nucleated cell counts were estimated. Sequencing used immunoSEQ multiplex PCR; TCRdb keeps in-frame clones, though not all of them. Clone size and the V and J calls come from that table; the DNA yielded D and trimming. Of fewer than 60,000 clones listed, 80% to 90% were seen once; the top ten hold about 13%. The CDR3 has 14 residues. The germline V gene has CDR1 SGHNT and CDR2 YYREEE (reference sequence). Trimming stripped 4 bases from V and 1 base from J, with 11 bases between. The rearrangement joins TRBV5-4 to TRBJ1-1; D is unresolved. The sequenced sample was peripheral blood. This TCR came from a human donor with active COVID-19. The donor label of this sample is uncertain. CDR3 residues: CASSRGSRNTEAFF. The CDR3 nucleotides are TGTGCCAGCAGCCGAGGGAGCCGGAACACTGAAGCTTTCTTT.